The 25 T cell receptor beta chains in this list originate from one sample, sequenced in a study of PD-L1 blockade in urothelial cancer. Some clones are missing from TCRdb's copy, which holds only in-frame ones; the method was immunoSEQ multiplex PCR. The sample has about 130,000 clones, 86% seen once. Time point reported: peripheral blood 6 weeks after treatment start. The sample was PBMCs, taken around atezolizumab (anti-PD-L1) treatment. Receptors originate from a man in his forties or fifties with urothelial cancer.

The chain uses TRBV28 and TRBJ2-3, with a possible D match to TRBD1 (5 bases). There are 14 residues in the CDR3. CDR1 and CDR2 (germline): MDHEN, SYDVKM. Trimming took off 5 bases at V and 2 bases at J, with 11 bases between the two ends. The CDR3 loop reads CASSRGGFTDTQYF. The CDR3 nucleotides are TGTGCCAGCAGTAGGGGCGGATTCACAGATACGCAGTATTTT.

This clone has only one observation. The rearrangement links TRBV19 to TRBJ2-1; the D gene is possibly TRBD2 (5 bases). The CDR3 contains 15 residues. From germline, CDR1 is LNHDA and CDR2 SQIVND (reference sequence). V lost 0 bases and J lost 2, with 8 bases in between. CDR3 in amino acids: CASSIDSEPYNEQFF. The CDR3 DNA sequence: TGTGCCAGTAGTATAGATAGCGAACCCTACAATGAGCAGTTCTTC.

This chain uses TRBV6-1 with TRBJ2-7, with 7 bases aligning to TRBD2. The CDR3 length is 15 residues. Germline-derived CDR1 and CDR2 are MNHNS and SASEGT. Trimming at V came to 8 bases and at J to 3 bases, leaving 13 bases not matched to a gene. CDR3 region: CASWEGRSADYEQYF. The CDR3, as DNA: TGTGCCAGCTGGGAGGGTAGGTCGGCTGACTACGAGCAGTACTTC.

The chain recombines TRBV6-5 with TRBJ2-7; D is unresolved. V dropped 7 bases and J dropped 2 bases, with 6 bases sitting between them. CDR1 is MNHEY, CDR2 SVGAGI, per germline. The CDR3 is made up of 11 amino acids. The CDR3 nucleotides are TGTGCCAGCATGCGGACCTACGAGCAGTACTTC. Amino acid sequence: CASMRTYEQYF.

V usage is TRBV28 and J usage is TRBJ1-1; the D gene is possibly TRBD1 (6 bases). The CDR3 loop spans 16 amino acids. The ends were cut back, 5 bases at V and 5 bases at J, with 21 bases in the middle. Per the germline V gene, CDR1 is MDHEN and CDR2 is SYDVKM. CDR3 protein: CASSAPGGRGGTEAFF. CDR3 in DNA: TGTGCCAGCAGTGCGCCGGGGGGCAGGGGTGGGACTGAAGCTTTCTTT.

The DNA of the CDR3 is TGTGCCAGCGCCCGGGACTCCCAAGAGACCCAGTACTTC. Its protein product is CASARDSQETQYF. This chain connects TRBV7-9 to TRBJ2-5; tentatively, D is TRBD2 (6 bases). The length of the CDR3 is 13 residues. Germline V gives CDR1 SEHNR, CDR2 FQNEAQ (reference sequence). Trimming removed 8 bases from V and 1 base from J, with 11 bases in between.

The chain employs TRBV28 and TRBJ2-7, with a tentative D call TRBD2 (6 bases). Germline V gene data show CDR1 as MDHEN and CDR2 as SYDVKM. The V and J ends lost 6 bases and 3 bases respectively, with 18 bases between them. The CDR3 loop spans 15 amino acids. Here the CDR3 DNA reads TGTGCCAGCAGCCTCATCTTGGGGCGGGACTACGAGCAGTACTTC. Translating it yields CASSLILGRDYEQYF.

CDR3 region: CASTGQGRAQHF. The DNA of the CDR3 is TGTGCCAGCACCGGACAGGGTAGGGCCCAGCATTTT. V and J are TRBV19 and TRBJ1-5; 8 positions match TRBD1. J was trimmed by 11 bases and V by 9 bases; bases with no gene match: 9. Germline-derived CDR1 and CDR2 are LNHDA and SQIVND (reference sequence). The CDR3 covers 12 residues.

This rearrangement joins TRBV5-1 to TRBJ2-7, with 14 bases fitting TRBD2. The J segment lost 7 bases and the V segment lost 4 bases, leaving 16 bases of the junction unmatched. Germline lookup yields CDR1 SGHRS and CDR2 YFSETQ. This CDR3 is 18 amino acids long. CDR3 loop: CASSNSPGLAGAGGEQYF. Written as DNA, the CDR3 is TGCGCCAGCAGCAACTCCCCGGGACTAGCGGGAGCTGGTGGAGAGCAGTACTTC.

The CDR3 DNA reads TGTGCCAGTAGTATTGGCCCATGGGAGACCCAGTACTTC. The encoded protein is CASSIGPWETQYF. The V gene is TRBV19, the J gene TRBJ2-5, with D unclear. Germline V gene data show CDR1 as LNHDA and CDR2 as SQIVND (reference sequence). The germline V and J ends were trimmed by 3 bases and 5 bases, with 10 bases remaining between them. CDR3 size: 13 residues.

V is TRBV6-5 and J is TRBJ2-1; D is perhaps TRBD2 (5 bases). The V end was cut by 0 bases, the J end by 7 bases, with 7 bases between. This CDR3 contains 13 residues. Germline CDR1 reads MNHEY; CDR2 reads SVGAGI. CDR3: CASSYSSGNEQFF. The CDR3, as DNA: TGTGCCAGCAGTTACTCGAGCGGAAATGAGCAGTTCTTC.

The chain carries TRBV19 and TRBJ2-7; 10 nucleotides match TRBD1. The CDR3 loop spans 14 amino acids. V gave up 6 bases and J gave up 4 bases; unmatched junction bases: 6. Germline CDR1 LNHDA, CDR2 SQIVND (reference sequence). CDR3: CASRVRQGAYEQYF. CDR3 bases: TGTGCCAGTAGGGTACGACAGGGGGCATACGAGCAGTACTTC. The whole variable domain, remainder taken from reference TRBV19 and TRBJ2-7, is DGGITQSPKYLFRKEGQNVTLSCEQNLNHDAMYWYRQDPGQGLRLIYYSQIVNDFQKGDIAEGYSVSREKKESFPLTVTSAQKNPTAFYLCASRVRQGAYEQYFGPGTRLTVT.

The CDR3 region is CASSLRGTVPSYGYTF. In DNA form, the CDR3 reads TGTGCCAGCAGTTTACGCGGGACAGTTCCGAGCTATGGCTACACCTTC. This rearrangement joins TRBV28 to TRBJ1-2; TRBD1 matches at 7 bases. CDR1 MDHEN and CDR2 SYDVKM come from the germline V gene. Losses at the gene ends were 2 bases for V and 4 bases for J; bases not matched to a gene: 10. The length of the CDR3 is 16 residues.

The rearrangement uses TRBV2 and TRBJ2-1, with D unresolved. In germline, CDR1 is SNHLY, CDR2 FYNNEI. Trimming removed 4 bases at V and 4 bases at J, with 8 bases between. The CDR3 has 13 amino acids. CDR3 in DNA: TGTGCCAGCAGTGTTAGCTGGTACAATGAGCAGTTCTTC. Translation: CASSVSWYNEQFF.

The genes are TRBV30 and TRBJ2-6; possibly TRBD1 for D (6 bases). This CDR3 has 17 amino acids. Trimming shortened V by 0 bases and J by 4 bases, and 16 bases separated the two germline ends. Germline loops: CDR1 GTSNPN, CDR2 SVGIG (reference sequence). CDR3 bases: TGTGCCTGGAGTGTACAGGGTACCTTGTTAGGGGCCAACGTCCTGACTTTC. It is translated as CAWSVQGTLLGANVLTF.

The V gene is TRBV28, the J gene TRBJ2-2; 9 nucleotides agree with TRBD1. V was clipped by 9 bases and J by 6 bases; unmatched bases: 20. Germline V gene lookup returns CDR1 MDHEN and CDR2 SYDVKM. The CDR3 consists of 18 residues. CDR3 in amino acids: CASRGWGPSGTGSGELFF. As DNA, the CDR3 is TGTGCCAGTAGGGGTTGGGGGCCCTCCGGGACAGGGTCCGGGGAGCTGTTTTTT.

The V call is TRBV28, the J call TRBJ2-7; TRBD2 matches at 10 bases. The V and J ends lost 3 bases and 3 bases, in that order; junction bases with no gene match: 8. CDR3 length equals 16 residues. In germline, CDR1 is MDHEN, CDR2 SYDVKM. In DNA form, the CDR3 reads TGTGCCAGCAGTTTCCTCGTGGCTAGCGGGAGCTACGAGCAGTACTTC. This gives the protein CASSFLVASGSYEQYF.

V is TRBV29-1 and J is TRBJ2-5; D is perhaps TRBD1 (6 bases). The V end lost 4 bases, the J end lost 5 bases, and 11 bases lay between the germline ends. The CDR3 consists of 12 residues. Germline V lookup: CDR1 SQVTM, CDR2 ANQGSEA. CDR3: CSVVSGEETQYF. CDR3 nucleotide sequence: TGCAGCGTTGTATCAGGGGAGGAGACCCAGTACTTC.

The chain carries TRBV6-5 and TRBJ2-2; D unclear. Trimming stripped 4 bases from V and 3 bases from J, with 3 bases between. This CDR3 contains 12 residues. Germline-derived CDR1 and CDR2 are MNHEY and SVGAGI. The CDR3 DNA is TGTGCCAGCAGTTCATACACCGGGGAGCTGTTTTTT. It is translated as CASSSYTGELFF.

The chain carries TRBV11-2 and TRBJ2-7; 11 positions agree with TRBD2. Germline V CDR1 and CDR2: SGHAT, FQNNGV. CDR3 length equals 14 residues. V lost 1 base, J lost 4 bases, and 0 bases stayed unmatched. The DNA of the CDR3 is TGTGCCAGCAGCTTAGCTAGCGGGAGGTACGAGCAGTACTTC. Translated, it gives CASSLASGRYEQYF. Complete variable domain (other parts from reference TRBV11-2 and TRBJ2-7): EAGVAQSPRYKIIEKRQSVAFWCNPISGHATLYWYQQILGQGPKLLIQFQNNGVVDDSQLPKDRFSAERLKGVDSTLKIQPAKLEDSAVYLCASSLASGRYEQYFGPGTRLTVT.

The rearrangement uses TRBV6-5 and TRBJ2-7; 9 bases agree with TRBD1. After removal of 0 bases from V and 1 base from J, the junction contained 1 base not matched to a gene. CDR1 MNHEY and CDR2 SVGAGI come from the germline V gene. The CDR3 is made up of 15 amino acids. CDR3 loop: CASSYSTGGSYEQYF. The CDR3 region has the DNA TGTGCCAGCAGTTACTCGACAGGGGGATCCTACGAGCAGTACTTC.

Here the CDR3 reads CAISPHAGENEQYF. The CDR3 DNA sequence: TGTGCCATCAGTCCCCATGCGGGGGAGAACGAGCAGTACTTC. The rearrangement uses TRBV10-3 and TRBJ2-7, with 7 bases lining up with TRBD2. The germline V gene encodes CDR1 ENHRY and CDR2 SYGVKD. This CDR3 spans 14 amino acids. J gave up 5 bases and V 5 bases, and 9 bases lay outside the gene matches.

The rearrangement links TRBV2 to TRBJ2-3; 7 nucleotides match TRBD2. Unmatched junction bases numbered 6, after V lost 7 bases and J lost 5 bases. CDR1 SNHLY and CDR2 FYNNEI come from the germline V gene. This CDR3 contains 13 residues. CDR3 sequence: CASKAGDKDTQYF. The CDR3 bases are TGTGCCAGCAAGGCGGGAGATAAAGATACGCAGTATTTT.

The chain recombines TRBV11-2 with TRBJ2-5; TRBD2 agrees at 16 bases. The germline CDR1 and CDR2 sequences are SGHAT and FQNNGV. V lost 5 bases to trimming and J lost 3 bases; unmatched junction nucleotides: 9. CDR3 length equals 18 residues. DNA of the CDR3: TGTGCCAGCAGCCTGGGGACTAGCGGGAGGGCCCTCAAAGAGACCCAGTACTTC. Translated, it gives CASSLGTSGRALKETQYF.

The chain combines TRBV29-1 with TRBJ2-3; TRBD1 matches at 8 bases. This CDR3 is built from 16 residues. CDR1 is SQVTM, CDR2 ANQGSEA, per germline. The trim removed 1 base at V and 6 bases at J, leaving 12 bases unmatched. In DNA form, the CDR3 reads TGCAGCGTTGAAGGTGACAGGGGATTGGTATACGATACGCAGTATTTT. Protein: CSVEGDRGLVYDTQYF.